This paragraph reports one TCR beta chain. Antigen: not known. CD4+ T cells from unexposed donors were obtained before the COVID-19 pandemic (2011-2018). Isolation of CD4+ T cells took place after less than twelve days in culture. Cultures received half-medium IL-2 refreshes on days 3 and 7. The germline V gene has CDR1 MNHEY and CDR2 SVGAGI. The CDR3 spans 15 residues. The junction had 7 bases not matched to a gene; V was cut back by 6 bases and J by 3 bases. These data originate in a study of CD4 T cells in relation to SARS-CoV-2 and coronaviruses. Data came from immunoSEQ multiplex PCR; TCRdb stores just in-frame clones and leaves some out. The sample includes tens of thousands of clones, about 75% of them seen just once.

The origin of this receptor is a human donor in good health. The specimen sequenced was CD4+ T cells from PBMCs, cultured in vitro. V is TRBV6-5 and J is TRBJ1-3, with 8 bases lining up with TRBD1. CDR3 coding DNA: TGTGCCAGCAGAGGGACAGGTGGGAATGGAAACACCATATATTTT. Protein product: CASRGTGGNGNTIYF.